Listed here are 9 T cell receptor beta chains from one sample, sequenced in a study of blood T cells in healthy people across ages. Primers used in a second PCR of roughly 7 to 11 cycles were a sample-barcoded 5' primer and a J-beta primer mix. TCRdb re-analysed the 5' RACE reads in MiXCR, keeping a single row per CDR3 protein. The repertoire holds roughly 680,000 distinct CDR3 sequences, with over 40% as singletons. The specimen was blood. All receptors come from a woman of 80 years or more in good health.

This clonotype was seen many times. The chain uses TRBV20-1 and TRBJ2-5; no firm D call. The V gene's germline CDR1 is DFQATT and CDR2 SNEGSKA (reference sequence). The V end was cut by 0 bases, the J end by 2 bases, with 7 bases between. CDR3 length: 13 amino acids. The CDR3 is CSARDGLQETQYF. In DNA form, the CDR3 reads TGCAGTGCTAGAGATGGCCTGCAAGAGACCCAGTACTTC.

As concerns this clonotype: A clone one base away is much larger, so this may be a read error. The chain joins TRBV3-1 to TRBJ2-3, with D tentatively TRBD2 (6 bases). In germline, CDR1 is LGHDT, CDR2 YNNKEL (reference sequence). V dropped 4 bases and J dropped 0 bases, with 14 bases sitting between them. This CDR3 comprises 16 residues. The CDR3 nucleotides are TGTGCCAGCAGCCGGCGGGGAAATCCTAGCACAGATACGCAGTATTTT. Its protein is CASSRRGNPSTDTQYF.

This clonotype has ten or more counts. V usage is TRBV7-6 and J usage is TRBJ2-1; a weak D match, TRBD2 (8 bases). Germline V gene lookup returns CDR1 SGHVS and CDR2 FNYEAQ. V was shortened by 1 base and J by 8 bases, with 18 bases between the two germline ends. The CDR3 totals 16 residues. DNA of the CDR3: TGTGCCAGCAGCTTAGAGATCGGGAGGGGGCGGGATGAGCAGTTCTTC. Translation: CASSLEIGRGRDEQFF.

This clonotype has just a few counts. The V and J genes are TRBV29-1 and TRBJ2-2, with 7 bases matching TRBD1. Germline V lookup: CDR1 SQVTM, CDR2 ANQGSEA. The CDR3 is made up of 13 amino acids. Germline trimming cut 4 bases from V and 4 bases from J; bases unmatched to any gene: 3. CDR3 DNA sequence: TGCAGCGTTGCGCAGGGGGTCACCGGGGAGCTGTTTTTT. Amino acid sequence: CSVAQGVTGELFF.

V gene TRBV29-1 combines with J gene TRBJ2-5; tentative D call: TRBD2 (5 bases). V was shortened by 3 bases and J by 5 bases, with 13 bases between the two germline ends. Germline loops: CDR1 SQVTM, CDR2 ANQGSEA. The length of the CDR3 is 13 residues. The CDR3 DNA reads TGCAGCGTTGACCAGCGGATTGGGGAGACCCAGTACTTC. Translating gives CSVDQRIGETQYF.

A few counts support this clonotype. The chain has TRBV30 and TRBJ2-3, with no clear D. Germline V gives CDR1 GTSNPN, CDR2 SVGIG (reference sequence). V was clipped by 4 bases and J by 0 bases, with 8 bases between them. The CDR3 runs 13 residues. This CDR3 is CAWTRSSTDTQYF. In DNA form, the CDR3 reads TGTGCCTGGACCAGGTCTAGCACAGATACGCAGTATTTT.

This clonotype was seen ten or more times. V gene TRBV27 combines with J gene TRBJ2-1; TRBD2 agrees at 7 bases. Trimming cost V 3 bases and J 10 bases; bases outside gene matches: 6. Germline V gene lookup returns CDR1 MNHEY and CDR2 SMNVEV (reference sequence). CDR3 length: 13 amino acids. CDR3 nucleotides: TGTGCCAGCAGTTTGTGGGAGGGCCGCGAGCAGTTCTTC. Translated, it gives CASSLWEGREQFF.

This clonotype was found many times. CDR3 nucleotides: TGTGCCAGCATCAACAGGGGAACAGATACGCAGTATTTT. This sequence encodes CASINRGTDTQYF. This chain uses TRBV5-7 with TRBJ2-3, with 7 bases identical to TRBD1. Being an ORF, TRBV5-7 has a function that is uncertain. V dropped 6 bases and J dropped 3; count of bases not matched to a gene: 4. This CDR3 is 13 amino acids long.

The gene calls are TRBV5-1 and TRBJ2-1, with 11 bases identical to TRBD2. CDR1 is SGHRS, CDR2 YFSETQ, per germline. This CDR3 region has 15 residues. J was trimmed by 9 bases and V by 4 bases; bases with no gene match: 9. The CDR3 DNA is TGCGCCAGCAGCCCCGGGACTAGCGGTTTCGTTGAGCAGTTCTTC. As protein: CASSPGTSGFVEQFF.